A selection of T cell receptor beta chains follows, all from one sample in a study of T cell repertoires in cytomegalovirus infection. The antigens of these receptors remain unknown. TCRdb analysed the reads with MiXCR anew, one entry per CDR3 protein. The repertoire includes 550,000 to 850,000 distinct CDR3 sequences, around 35% of them detected once, and 15% to 20% sits in the top ten. The source was cultured PBMCs, collected from culture after CMV antigen stimulation. The receptors come from a human donor in good health (CMV status not recorded). Some clones in this sample may be carry-over from other donors' samples. Both conserved end residues are part of each CDR3. A D gene is named only where the DNA matches it firmly. A row's size may be missing; if present it is once, few, many or a size class.

V gene	J gene	D gene	clone size	CDR3 DNA	CDR3 protein
TRBV6-6	TRBJ1-1	-	few	TGTGCCAGCAGGACAATTGTTCCCACTGAAGCTTTCTTT	CASRTIVPTEAFF
TRBV7-9	TRBJ2-5	-	few	TGTGCCAGCAGCGCCGGGACGAATCTCCAAGAGACCCAGTACTTC	CASSAGTNLQETQYF
TRBV11-2	TRBJ1-2	-	-	TGTGCCAGCAGCTTACTCCCAACGGACTATGGCTACACCTTC	CASSLLPTDYGYTF
TRBV12-3/TRBV12-4	TRBJ1-1	-	few	TGTGCCAGCAGTACCCACGTCCGAGGTGAAGCTTTCTTT	CASSTHVRGEAFF
TRBV6-2/TRBV6-3	TRBJ1-2	-	-	TGTGCCAGATTCGTCCGCTATGGCTACACCTTC	CARFVRYGYTF
TRBV19	TRBJ1-1	-	-	TGTGCCAGTAGTATGCTGACAGGCAGCACTGAAGCTTTCTTT	CASSMLTGSTEAFF
TRBV29-1	TRBJ1-1	-	once	TGCAGCGTTGTCACTAACACTGAAGCTTTCTTT	CSVVTNTEAFF
TRBV7-9	TRBJ2-3	-	-	TGTGCCAGCGGGGTTTTGGGAATAGATACGCAGTATTTT	CASGVLGIDTQYF
TRBV4-2	TRBJ1-1	-	-	TGTGCCACCCAGCGGGATCCCACTGAAGCTTTCTTT	CATQRDPTEAFF
TRBV11-2	TRBJ2-1	-	-	TGTGCCAGCAGCTTAGGCGTGGTACTCTACAATGAGCAGTTCTTC	CASSLGVVLYNEQFF
TRBV4-1	TRBJ1-1	-	-	TGCGCCAGCAGCCAAGATGAGGGGCGGGCGACTGAAGCTTTCTTT	CASSQDEGRATEAFF
TRBV5-5	TRBJ2-1	-	-	TGTGCCAGCAGCCCCCCTCCGGCCTACAATGAGCAGTTCTTC	CASSPPPAYNEQFF
TRBV6-1	TRBJ1-2	-	many	TGTGCCAGCAGTAAGACAGACGAATACTATGGCTACACCTTC	CASSKTDEYYGYTF
TRBV7-2	TRBJ2-3	-	-	TGTGCCAGCAGCTCCGCGCCCGCGGTAGATACGCAGTATTTT	CASSSAPAVDTQYF
TRBV4-2	TRBJ1-6	-	-	TGTGCCAGCAGCCAAGGGAGGGTGACTCGTCTGAATTCACCCCTCCACTTT	CASSQGRVTRLNSPLHF
TRBV6-1	TRBJ1-6	TRBD1	once	TGTGCCAGCAGTTACGGGGTCAGACAGGGTGGATCACCCCTCCACTTT	CASSYGVRQGGSPLHF
TRBV19	TRBJ1-2	-	-	TGTGCCAGTACCATCCGGGGGAGCGGAATCTATGGCTACACCTTC	CASTIRGSGIYGYTF
TRBV27	TRBJ2-1	-	-	TGTGCCACCACTTTTGGCGCCAATGAGCAGTTCTTC	CATTFGANEQFF
TRBV6-6	TRBJ2-3	-	few	TGTGCCAGCAGTTACTCTTCCGTCACAGATACGCAGTATTTT	CASSYSSVTDTQYF
TRBV28	TRBJ2-3	-	-	TGTGCCAGCAGCTCCTTCGGTGCGGGGTTGGTCAATACGCAGTATTTT	CASSSFGAGLVNTQYF
TRBV2	TRBJ2-7	-	few	TGTGCCAGCAGTGAAGGCGTTGCAGTAATCTACGAGCAGTACTTC	CASSEGVAVIYEQYF
TRBV9	TRBJ2-3	TRBD1	-	TGTGCCAGCAGCTTATGGGACAGCACGGCAGATACGCAGTATTTT	CASSLWDSTADTQYF
TRBV7-2	TRBJ2-7	-	-	TGTGCCAGCAGCCAGGACCTAAACTACGAGCAGTACTTC	CASSQDLNYEQYF
TRBV7-2	TRBJ2-5	-	few	TGTGCCAGCAGCTTAACAGGGTCGGTGACCCAGTACTTC	CASSLTGSVTQYF
TRBV7-9	TRBJ1-4	TRBD1	-	TGTGCCAGCAGCTCCGACAGGGGCGCGGCGGAAAAACTGTTTTTT	CASSSDRGAAEKLFF
TRBV6-5	TRBJ2-1	-	-	TGTGCCAGCAACCTATTCGGGGGCTACGGTGAGCAGTTCTTC	CASNLFGGYGEQFF
TRBV28	TRBJ1-2	TRBD1	few	TGTGCCAGCAGTCCAGGGGGGGAGACCTATGGCTACACCTTC	CASSPGGETYGYTF
TRBV20-1	TRBJ2-1	-	few	TGCAGTGCTCAAAGGGGGGATGAGCAGTTCTTC	CSAQRGDEQFF
TRBV20-1	TRBJ2-1	TRBD2	-	TGCAGTGCTAGGGGACTAGCTTTAAGCAATGAGCAGTTCTTC	CSARGLALSNEQFF
TRBV6-2/TRBV6-3	TRBJ2-1	TRBD1	-	TGTGCCAGCAGTTACTCGGGCGGGACAGGGGGTACGCATGAGCAGTTCTTC	CASSYSGGTGGTHEQFF
TRBV11-2	TRBJ1-1	-	-	TGTGCCACCGCGATATGGAGGAACACTGAAGCTTTCTTT	CATAIWRNTEAFF
TRBV12-3/TRBV12-4	TRBJ1-3	-	-	TGTGCCAGCAGTCGACCTGCATTGGAAAACACCATATATTTT	CASSRPALENTIYF
TRBV5-6	TRBJ1-2	-	-	TGTGCCAGCAGCCCCGGACAGTGGAACTATGGCTACACCTTC	CASSPGQWNYGYTF
TRBV6-6	TRBJ2-1	-	-	TGTGCCAGCAGTTACTCGATCTTGGGTTCTAGCGACTACAATGAGCAGTTCTTC	CASSYSILGSSDYNEQFF
TRBV10-3	TRBJ2-7	TRBD1	few	TGTGCCATCAGCAGACAGGGAGTATACGAGCAGTACTTC	CAISRQGVYEQYF
TRBV19	TRBJ1-4	TRBD1	-	TGTGCCAGTATCCGACCTCGACAGGGTGGAACTAATGAAAAACTGTTTTTT	CASIRPRQGGTNEKLFF
TRBV7-2	TRBJ2-1	-	many	TGTGCCAGCAGCTTAGTTGGTGAGCAGTTCTTC	CASSLVGEQFF
TRBV7-8	TRBJ2-7	-	-	TGTGCCAGCAGACCCGGTCGGGGCGAGCAGTACTTC	CASRPGRGEQYF
TRBV18	TRBJ2-5	-	-	TGTGCCAGCTCACCGGGGAAGCGGCGGGGACCGAAGCAAGAGACCCAGTACTTC	CASSPGKRRGPKQETQYF
TRBV20-1	TRBJ2-5	TRBD1	few	TGCAGTGCTAGGGACAGGGGGCGGGGAGAGACCCAGTACTTC	CSARDRGRGETQYF